The subject of this entry is one T cell receptor (beta chain). Its antigen is not yet known. It has no much larger one-base neighbor in the sample; base qualities were not kept. This specimen comes from a study of shared clonotypes between healthy human individuals (dated by TCRdb to about 2020). Regarding the complete study: Three men and two women, aged 18 to 49 years, made up the cohort. For each donor, CD4 naive and CD4 memory were each given three plates, CD8 naive was given two plates, and CD8 memory was given one plate. To estimate repertoire size and how much clonotypes are shared between individuals, the study performed deep sequencing of blood TCR repertoires from five healthy adults. To increase sequencing depth and limit assay-specific biases, different laboratories used diverse techniques to prepare libraries and sequence TCR repertoires. Each donor's leukapheresis produced roughly between about 0.9 and 9.5 billion PBMCs. Broad study findings and their caveats: Across a handful of donors, roughly 5.4% of naive CD4, roughly 3.8% of naive CD8, 2% to 2.5% of memory CD4, and around 0.4% of memory CD8 clonotypes were shared. Compared with non-shared clonotypes, the clonotypes found in all four sorted-subset donors had higher generation probabilities. Sampling was restricted to blood, and TCR repertoires in tissues likely differ from the TCR repertoires found in blood. Based on pairwise subsampling, the degree of clonotype sharing among donors was expected to be affected by sequencing depth. Incomplete sequencing was indicated by rarefaction of sorted-subset datasets, despite the large sequencing depth. Naive subsets generally had larger estimated clonotype richness than memory subsets. Because the study included a small number of donors, the genetic and exposure-history diversity represented was limited.

Healthy HIV-negative adults with no recently reported acute infections or vaccinations were included as donors. Every donor was a Caucasian adult living in Nashville, Tennessee, USA. CD4+ T cells were enriched by magnetic negative selection; naive cells were then positively selected on CD45RA, and the negative fraction formed the memory subset. Blood was obtained by leukapheresis, after which PBMCs were separated by Ficoll-Histopaque density gradient centrifugation and cryopreserved in liquid nitrogen vapor phase. Purity and quantity of every magnetically sorted T cell population were checked by analytical flow cytometry. From each sorted fraction, genomic DNA was isolated and quantified by UV absorbance on a Nanodrop 2000c. Using the deep immunoSEQ assay, multiplex PCR amplified TCR CDR3 regions from genomic DNA. For each cell subset, the extracted genomic DNA was distributed evenly across all wells of several immunoSEQ 96-well plates, and each plate served as one replicate. Each replicate PCR for sorted subsets received around 210 ng genomic DNA, equal to tens of thousands of T cell genomes. The purified libraries were quantified using a Qubit 3.0 fluorometer, sized with a Bioanalyzer 2100, and then quantified again using the KAPA Library Quantification kit. Every immunoSEQ 96-well plate was sequenced on a separate single-read 150-cycle Illumina NextSeq 550 flow cell. The paper's processing steps were these. The immunoSEQ output contained only junctional sequences without quality scores, so filtering could not match that applied to full-length reads. To assign V/J genes and CDR3, sequences were annotated against IMGT germline references using PyIR, a Python wrapper for IgBLAST v1.9. Reads were filtered out if the reads had weak V/J assignments (E-value above 1e-6), no CDR3, stop codons, out-of-frame junctions, or ambiguous translated residues. A V3J clonotype was defined by an identical inferred V gene, J gene, and CDR3 amino acid sequence. To compute the percentage overlap between repertoires, the number of shared unique clonotypes was divided by the size of the smaller repertoire. Repertoire richness was assessed with RTK rarefaction, the Chao1 estimator, and Recon v2.1 estimates of unobserved clonotypes. For all TCRbeta clonotypes obtained by the gDNA method from four donors, generation probabilities were computed with OLGA. TCRdb re-hosts the immuneACCESS table, in-frame sequences only. Its copies lack some clones; in the studies checked, an unresolved V gene accounts for under half of them, and the cause for the rest is not known. V and J calls and clone size are given by that table; D and trimming were obtained from the DNA. The sample data list roughly 2.2 million clones, and 85% to 95% of these were observed just once. The ten top clones hold roughly 0.36% of the sample.

The sequencing sample was made of naive CD4+ T cells from PBMCs. Read against the paper, the sample's cell subset or site label means: CD45RA+ positively selected. This TCR derives from a man aged 18-30 years in good health. Some clones in this sample may be carry-over from other donors' samples.

DNA sequence: TGTGCCAGCAGCCCGGACCAGGTAGAGACCCAGTACTTC. Its amino acids are CASSPDQVETQYF. The V gene is TRBV2 and the J gene is TRBJ2-5; the D gene cannot be resolved reliably. The germline V gene encodes CDR1 SNHLY and CDR2 FYNNEI. Trimming removed 6 bases from V and 4 bases from J, leaving 12 bases between the germline ends. From its cysteine to its phenylalanine, the CDR3 spans 13 amino acids. The entry retains the CDR3 DNA only, 39 bases that are in frame from base 1.